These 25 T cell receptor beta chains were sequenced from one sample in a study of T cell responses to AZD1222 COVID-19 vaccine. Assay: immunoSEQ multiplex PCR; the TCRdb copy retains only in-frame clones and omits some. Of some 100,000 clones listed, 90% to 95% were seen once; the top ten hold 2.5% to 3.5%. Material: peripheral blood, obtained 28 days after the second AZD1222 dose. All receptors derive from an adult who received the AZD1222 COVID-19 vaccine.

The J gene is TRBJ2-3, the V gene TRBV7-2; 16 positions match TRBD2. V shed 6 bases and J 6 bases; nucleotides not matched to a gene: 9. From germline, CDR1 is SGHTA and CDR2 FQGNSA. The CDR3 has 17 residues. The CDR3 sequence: CASSQDPGLAGGDTQYF. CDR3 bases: TGTGCCAGCAGTCAAGATCCGGGACTAGCGGGGGGGGATACGCAGTATTTT.

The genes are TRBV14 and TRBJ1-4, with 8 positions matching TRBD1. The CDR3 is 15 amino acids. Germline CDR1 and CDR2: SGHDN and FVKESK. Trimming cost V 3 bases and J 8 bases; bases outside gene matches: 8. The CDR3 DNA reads TGTGCCAGCAGCCACCCCAGGGGGCTTGGAGAAAAACTGTTTTTT. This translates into CASSHPRGLGEKLFF.

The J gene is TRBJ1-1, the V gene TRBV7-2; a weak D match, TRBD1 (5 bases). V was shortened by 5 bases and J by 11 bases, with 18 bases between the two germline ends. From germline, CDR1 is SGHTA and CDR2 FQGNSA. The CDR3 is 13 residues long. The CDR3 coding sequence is TGTGCCAGCAGCCCCACGGGGGTGCCGAGGGCTTTCTTT. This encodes CASSPTGVPRAFF.

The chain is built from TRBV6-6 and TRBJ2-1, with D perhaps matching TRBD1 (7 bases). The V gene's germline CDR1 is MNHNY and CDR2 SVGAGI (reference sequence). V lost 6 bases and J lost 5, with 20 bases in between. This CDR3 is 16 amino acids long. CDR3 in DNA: TGTGCCAGCAGAGGCCCGGAGGGGACAGAAAACAATGAGCAGTTCTTC. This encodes CASRGPEGTENNEQFF.

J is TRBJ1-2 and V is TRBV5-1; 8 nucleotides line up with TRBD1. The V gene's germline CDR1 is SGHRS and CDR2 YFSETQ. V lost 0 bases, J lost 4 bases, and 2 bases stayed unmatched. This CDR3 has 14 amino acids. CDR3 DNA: TGCGCCAGCAGCTTGGGACAGGGGACCTATGGCTACACCTTC. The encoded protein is CASSLGQGTYGYTF. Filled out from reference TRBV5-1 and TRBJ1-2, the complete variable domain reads KAGVTQTPRYLIKTRGQQVTLSCSPISGHRSVSWYQQTPGQGLQFLFEYFSETQRNKGNFPGRFSGRQFSNSRSEMNVSTLELGDSALYLCASSLGQGTYGYTFGSGTRLTVV.

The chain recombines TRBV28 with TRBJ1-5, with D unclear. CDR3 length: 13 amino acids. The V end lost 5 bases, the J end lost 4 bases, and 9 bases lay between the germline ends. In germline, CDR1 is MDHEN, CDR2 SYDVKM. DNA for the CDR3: TGTGCCAGCAGTGCTGGACGGAATCAGCCCCAGCATTTT. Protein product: CASSAGRNQPQHF.

CDR3 protein: CASSRSGYEQYF. For the CDR3, the DNA is TGTGCCAGCAGCCGCTCGGGATACGAGCAGTACTTC. J is TRBJ2-7 and V is TRBV3-1 (or the pseudogene TRBV3-2); a possible D gene is TRBD2 (5 bases). Germline values: CDR1 LGHDT, CDR2 YNNKEL (reference sequence). The CDR3 loop spans 12 amino acids. Trimming took off 4 bases at V and 4 bases at J, with 8 bases between the two ends.

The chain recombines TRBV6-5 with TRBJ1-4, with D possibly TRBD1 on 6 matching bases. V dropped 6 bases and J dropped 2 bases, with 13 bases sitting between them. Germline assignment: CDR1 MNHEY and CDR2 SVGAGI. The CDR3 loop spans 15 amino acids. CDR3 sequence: CASRPTGSTNEKLFF. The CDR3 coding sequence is TGTGCCAGCAGACCTACAGGGAGCACTAATGAAAAACTGTTTTTT.

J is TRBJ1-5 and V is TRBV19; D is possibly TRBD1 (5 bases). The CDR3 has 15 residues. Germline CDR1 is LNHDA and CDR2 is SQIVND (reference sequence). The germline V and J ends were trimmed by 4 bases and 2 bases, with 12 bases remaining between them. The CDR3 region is CASSTHLGRNQPQHF. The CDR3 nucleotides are TGTGCCAGTAGTACACACCTGGGGCGCAATCAGCCCCAGCATTTT.

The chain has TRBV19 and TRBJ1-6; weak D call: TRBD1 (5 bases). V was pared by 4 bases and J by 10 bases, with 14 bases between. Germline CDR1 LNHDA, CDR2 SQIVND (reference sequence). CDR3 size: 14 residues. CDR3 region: CASSTGLGGSPLHF. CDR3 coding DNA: TGTGCCAGTAGTACGGGACTTGGAGGGTCACCCCTCCACTTT. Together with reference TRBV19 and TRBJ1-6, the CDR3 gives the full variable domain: DGGITQSPKYLFRKEGQNVTLSCEQNLNHDAMYWYRQDPGQGLRLIYYSQIVNDFQKGDIAEGYSVSREKKESFPLTVTSAQKNPTAFYLCASSTGLGGSPLHFGNGTRLTVT.

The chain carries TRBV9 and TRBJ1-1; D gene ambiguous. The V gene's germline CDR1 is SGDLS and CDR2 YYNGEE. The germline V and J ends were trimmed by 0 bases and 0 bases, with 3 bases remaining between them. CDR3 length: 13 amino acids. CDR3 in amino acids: CASSVDMNTEAFF. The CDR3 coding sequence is TGTGCCAGCAGCGTAGATATGAACACTGAAGCTTTCTTT.

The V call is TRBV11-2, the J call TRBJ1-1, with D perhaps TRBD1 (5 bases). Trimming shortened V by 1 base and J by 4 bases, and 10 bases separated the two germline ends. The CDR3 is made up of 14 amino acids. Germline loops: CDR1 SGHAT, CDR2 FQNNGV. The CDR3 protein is CASSLVGEGTEAFF. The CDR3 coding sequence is TGTGCCAGCAGCTTAGTGGGGGAGGGCACTGAAGCTTTCTTT.

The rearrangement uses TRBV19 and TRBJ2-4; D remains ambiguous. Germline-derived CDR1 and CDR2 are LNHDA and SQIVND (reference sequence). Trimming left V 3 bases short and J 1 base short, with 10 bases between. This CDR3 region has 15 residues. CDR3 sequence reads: CASSMQRMAKNIQYF. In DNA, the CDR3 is TGTGCCAGTAGTATGCAGAGGATGGCCAAAAACATTCAGTACTTC.

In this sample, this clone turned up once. This chain's CDR3 is CAISDRGAGETQYF. In DNA, the CDR3 is TGTGCCATCAGTGATCGGGGGGCAGGGGAGACCCAGTACTTC. V and J are TRBV10-3 and TRBJ2-5; a possible D gene is TRBD2 (7 bases). V was clipped by 3 bases and J by 5 bases, with 13 bases between them. The CDR3 contains 14 residues. The germline V gene has CDR1 ENHRY and CDR2 SYGVKD.

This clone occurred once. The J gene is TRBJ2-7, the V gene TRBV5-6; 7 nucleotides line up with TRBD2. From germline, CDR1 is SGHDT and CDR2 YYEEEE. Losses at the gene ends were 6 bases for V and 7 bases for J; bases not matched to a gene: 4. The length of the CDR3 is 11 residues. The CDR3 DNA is TGTGCCAGCACCAGGGAGGGAGAGCAGTACTTC. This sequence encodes CASTREGEQYF.

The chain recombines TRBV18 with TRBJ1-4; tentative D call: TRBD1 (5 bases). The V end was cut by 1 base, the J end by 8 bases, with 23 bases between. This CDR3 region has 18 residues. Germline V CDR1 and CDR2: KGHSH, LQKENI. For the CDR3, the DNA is TGTGCCAGCTCACCACGGGTAGGGGCTTCGAGAGTTAACGAAAAACTGTTTTTT. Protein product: CASSPRVGASRVNEKLFF.

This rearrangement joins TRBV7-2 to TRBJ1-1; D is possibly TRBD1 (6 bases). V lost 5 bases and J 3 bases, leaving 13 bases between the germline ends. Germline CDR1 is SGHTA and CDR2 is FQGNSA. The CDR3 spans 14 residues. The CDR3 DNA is TGTGCCAGCAGCCTCGACGGACAGCACACTGAAGCTTTCTTT. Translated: CASSLDGQHTEAFF.

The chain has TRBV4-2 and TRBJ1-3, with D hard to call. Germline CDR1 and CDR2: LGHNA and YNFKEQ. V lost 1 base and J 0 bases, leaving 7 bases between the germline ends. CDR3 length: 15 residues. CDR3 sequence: CASSQGVDSGNTIYF. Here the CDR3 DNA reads TGTGCCAGCAGCCAAGGTGTTGACTCTGGAAACACCATATATTTT.

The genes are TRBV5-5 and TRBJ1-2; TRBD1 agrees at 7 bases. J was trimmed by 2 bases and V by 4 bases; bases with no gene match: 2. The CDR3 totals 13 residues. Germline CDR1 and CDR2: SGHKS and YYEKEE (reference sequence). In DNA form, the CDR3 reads TGTGCCAGCAGCCAACAGGGGAACTATGGCTACACCTTC. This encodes CASSQQGNYGYTF.

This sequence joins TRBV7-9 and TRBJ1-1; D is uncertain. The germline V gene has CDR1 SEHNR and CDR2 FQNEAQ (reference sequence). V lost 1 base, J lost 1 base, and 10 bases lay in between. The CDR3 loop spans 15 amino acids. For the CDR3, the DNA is TGTGCCAGCAGCTTAGTTACCTCAAGGAACACTGAAGCTTTCTTT. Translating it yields CASSLVTSRNTEAFF.

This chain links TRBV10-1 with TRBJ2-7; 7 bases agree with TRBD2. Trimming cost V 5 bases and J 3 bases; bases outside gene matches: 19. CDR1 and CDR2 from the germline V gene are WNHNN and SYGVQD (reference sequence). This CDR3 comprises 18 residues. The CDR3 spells CASSPTRWGGTRDYEQYF. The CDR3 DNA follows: TGCGCCAGCAGTCCCACCCGCTGGGGGGGAACCCGGGACTACGAGCAGTACTTC.

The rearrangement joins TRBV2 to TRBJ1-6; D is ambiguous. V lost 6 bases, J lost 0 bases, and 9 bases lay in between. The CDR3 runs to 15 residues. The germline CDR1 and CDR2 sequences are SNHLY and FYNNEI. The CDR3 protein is CASSGVSSYNSPLHF. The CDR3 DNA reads TGTGCCAGCAGCGGCGTTAGCTCCTATAATTCACCCCTCCACTTT.

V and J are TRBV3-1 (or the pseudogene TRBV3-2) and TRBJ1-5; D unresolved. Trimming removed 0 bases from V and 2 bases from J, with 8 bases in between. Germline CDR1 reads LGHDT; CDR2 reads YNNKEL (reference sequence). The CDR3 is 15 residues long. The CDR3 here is CASSQDMTGNQPQHF. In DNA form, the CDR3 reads TGTGCCAGCAGCCAAGATATGACGGGCAATCAGCCCCAGCATTTT.

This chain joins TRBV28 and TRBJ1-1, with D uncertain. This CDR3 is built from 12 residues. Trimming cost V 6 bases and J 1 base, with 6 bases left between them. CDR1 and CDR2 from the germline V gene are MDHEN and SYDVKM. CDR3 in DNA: TGTGCCAGCAGCCTCAAGAACACTGAAGCTTTCTTT. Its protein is CASSLKNTEAFF.

CDR3 amino acids: CASSLDVGQLNTEAFF. In DNA, the CDR3 is TGTGCCAGCAGCTTAGATGTGGGACAGTTGAACACTGAAGCTTTCTTT. This rearrangement joins TRBV11-2 to TRBJ1-1; 7 bases agree with TRBD1. Trimming cost V 0 bases and J 0 bases; bases outside gene matches: 4. CDR3 length: 16 amino acids. The germline V gene has CDR1 SGHAT and CDR2 FQNNGV.